This TCR beta chain came from a study of shared clonotypes between healthy human individuals. The repertoire was sequenced with immunoSEQ multiplex PCR; TCRdb's copy has only in-frame clones and lacks some. The sample has approximately 530,000 clones; approximately 95% are singletons. The sequencing sample was made of naive CD4+ T cells sorted from blood. Noted subset: CD45RA+ positively selected. This receptor was identified in a woman aged 25-40 years in good health.

The DNA for the CDR3 is TGTGCCAGCAGTTTTCTTGTGGGACGGGATAATGAAAAACTGTTTTTT. This sequence encodes CASSFLVGRDNEKLFF. V and J are TRBV27 and TRBJ1-4, with D maybe TRBD1 (5 bases). Germline lookup yields CDR1 MNHEY and CDR2 SMNVEV (reference sequence). This CDR3 comprises 16 residues. V lost 3 bases to trimming and J lost 4 bases, with 15 bases between them.